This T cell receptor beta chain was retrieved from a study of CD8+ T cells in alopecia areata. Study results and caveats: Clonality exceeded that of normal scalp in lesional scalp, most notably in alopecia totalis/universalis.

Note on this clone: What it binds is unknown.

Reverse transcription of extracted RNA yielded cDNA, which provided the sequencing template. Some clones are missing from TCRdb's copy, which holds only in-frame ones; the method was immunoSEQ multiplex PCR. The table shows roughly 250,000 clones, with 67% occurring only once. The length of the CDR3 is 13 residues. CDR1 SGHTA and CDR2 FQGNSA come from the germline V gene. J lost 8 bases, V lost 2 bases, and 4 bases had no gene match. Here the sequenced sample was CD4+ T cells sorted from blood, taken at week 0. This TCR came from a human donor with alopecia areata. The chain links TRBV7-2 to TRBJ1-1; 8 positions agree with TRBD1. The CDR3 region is CASSLYRTGEAFF. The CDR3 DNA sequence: TGTGCCAGCAGCTTATACCGGACAGGGGAAGCTTTCTTT.